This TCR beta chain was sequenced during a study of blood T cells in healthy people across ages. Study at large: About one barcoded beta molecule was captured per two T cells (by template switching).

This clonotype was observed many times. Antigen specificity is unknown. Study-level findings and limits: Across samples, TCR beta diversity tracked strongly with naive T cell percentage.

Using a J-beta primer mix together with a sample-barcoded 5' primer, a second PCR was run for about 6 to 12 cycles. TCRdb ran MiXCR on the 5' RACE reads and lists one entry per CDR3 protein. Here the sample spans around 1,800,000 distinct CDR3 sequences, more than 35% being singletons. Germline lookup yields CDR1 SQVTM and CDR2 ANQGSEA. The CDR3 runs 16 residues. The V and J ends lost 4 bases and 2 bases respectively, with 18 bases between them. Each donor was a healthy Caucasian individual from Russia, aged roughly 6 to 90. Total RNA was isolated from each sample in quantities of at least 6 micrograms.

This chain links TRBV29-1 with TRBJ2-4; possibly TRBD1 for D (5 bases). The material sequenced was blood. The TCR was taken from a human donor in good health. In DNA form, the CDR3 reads TGCAGCGTTGGAGAGACGGCAAGGGGAACCAAAAACATTCAGTACTTC. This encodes CSVGETARGTKNIQYF.